This TCR beta chain was captured by sequencing in a study of human T cells and chemical hapten exposure. General study findings and limits: Sensitizing to DPC left TCRs with a frequency above 1 in 1000 unaltered.

Total RNA came from unfractionated whole blood. Individual cDNA molecules in this library carried unique molecular identifiers. One entry per CDR3 protein, called by TCRdb with MiXCR from the 5' RACE reads. The sample comprises 75,000 or so distinct CDR3 sequences, around 15% of which are singletons, and 6.5% to 7% rests with the top ten. From germline, CDR1 is MNHNY and CDR2 SVGAGI (reference sequence). The CDR3 totals 14 residues. On this clonotype itself: Its antigen is unknown. The junction departs from the called germline gene at one end, perhaps through a read error.

The rearrangement links TRBV6-6 to TRBJ1-2; 8 bases are shared with TRBD1. The receptor's source is a female donor in good health. The CDR3 sequence: CAGRDRGGMNGYTF. CDR3 nucleotide sequence: TGTGCCGGCAGAGACAGGGGAGGGATGAATGGCTACACCTTC.